This entry lists 23 T cell receptor beta chains sequenced from one sample in a study of cytomegalovirus exposure and HLA in healthy donors. Primers for the PCR totalled 60 Vbeta and 13 Jbeta. Profiled with immunoSEQ multiplex PCR; TCRdb holds only in-frame clones, not every one. Of fewer than 250,000 clones in the sample, over 75% were seen once. Input material: PBMCs. The receptor source for this set is a human donor in good health.

The chain links TRBV6-6 to TRBJ1-4; perhaps TRBD1 as D (5 bases). This CDR3 region has 15 residues. From germline, CDR1 is MNHNY and CDR2 SVGAGI (reference sequence). The V end was cut by 2 bases, the J end by 0 bases, with 7 bases between. CDR3 in DNA: TGTGCCAGCAGTTACCTCAGGGCAACTAATGAAAAACTGTTTTTT. Translation: CASSYLRATNEKLFF.

The chain links TRBV11-2 to TRBJ1-2; D remains unclear. The CDR3 sequence is 15 residues long. V was clipped by 1 base and J by 3 bases, with 12 bases between them. Germline values: CDR1 SGHAT, CDR2 FQNNGV. DNA for the CDR3: TGTGCCAGCAGCTTAGGGCGGAACAACGACTATGGCTACACCTTC. It is translated as CASSLGRNNDYGYTF.

CDR3 residues: CASSLGGPPGDEQYF. DNA of the CDR3: TGTGCCAGCAGCTTAGGTGGTCCTCCGGGGGACGAGCAGTACTTC. The chain joins TRBV11-3 to TRBJ2-7; possibly TRBD2 for D (6 bases). V was shortened by 1 base and J by 5 bases, with 15 bases between the two germline ends. The germline V gene encodes CDR1 SGHNT and CDR2 YENEEA. This CDR3 has 15 residues.

V and J are TRBV2 and TRBJ1-5, with no clear D. V dropped 7 bases and J dropped 0 bases, with 10 bases sitting between them. This CDR3 has 14 residues. CDR1 is SNHLY, CDR2 FYNNEI, per germline. The CDR3 reads CASTEGNSNQPQHF. The DNA of the CDR3 is TGTGCCAGCACTGAGGGCAATAGCAATCAGCCCCAGCATTTT.

V is TRBV4-3 and J is TRBJ2-7, with 7 nucleotides matching TRBD2. V trimming: 1 base; J trimming: 0 bases; junction bases outside the gene matches: 3. The CDR3 has 15 residues. In germline, CDR1 is LGHNA, CDR2 YSLEER. The CDR3 region has the DNA TGCGCCAGCAGCCAAGTGCGGGAGATCTCCTACGAGCAGTACTTC. Amino acids: CASSQVREISYEQYF.

This chain links TRBV5-1 with TRBJ2-1; 8 nucleotides align to TRBD2. V shed 1 base and J 4 bases; nucleotides not matched to a gene: 13. Germline V gene lookup returns CDR1 SGHRS and CDR2 YFSETQ. This CDR3 spans 18 amino acids. This CDR3 is CASSLFSPGGPGYNEQFF. The CDR3 region has the DNA TGCGCCAGCAGCTTGTTTTCCCCGGGAGGGCCAGGGTACAATGAGCAGTTCTTC.

The CDR3 loop is CASSLAPTDYEQYF. In DNA form, the CDR3 reads TGCGCCAGCAGCTTGGCCCCGACAGATTACGAGCAGTACTTC. The chain employs TRBV5-1 and TRBJ2-7; a possible D gene is TRBD1 (5 bases). This CDR3 has 14 amino acids. Between the trimmed V and J ends, which lost 0 bases and 4 bases, there was a span of 11 bases. Germline values: CDR1 SGHRS, CDR2 YFSETQ.

V is TRBV19 and J is TRBJ1-3; TRBD1 agrees at 8 bases. Germline V lookup: CDR1 LNHDA, CDR2 SQIVND (reference sequence). After removal of 7 bases from V and 0 bases from J, the junction contained 5 bases not matched to a gene. The CDR3 runs to 15 residues. The CDR3 protein is CASTPDRGSGNTIYF. In nucleotides, the CDR3 is TGTGCCAGTACTCCCGACAGGGGCTCTGGAAACACCATATATTTT.

Points on this clone: Its ends do not fully match the called genes, so a read error is possible. In DNA, the CDR3 is TGTTCCAGCAGCGATGGACAGGGAAGCTCCTACGAGCAGTACTTC. Residues: CSSSDGQGSSYEQYF. The J gene is TRBJ2-7, the V gene TRBV7-9; 8 bases are shared with TRBD1. This CDR3 is built from 15 residues. Germline CDR1 SEHNR, CDR2 FQNEAQ (reference sequence).

This clone came up once. The rearrangement uses TRBV7-9 and TRBJ1-1; D not certain. The CDR3 contains 14 residues. V was pared by 9 bases and J by 4 bases, with 18 bases between. Germline CDR1 is SEHNR and CDR2 is FQNEAQ (reference sequence). The CDR3 here is CASRGVLLGTEAFF. The CDR3 bases are TGTGCCAGTCGGGGAGTACTGTTGGGCACTGAAGCTTTCTTT.

The CDR3 is CASSLRQSQETQYF. CDR3 coding DNA: TGTGCCAGCAGCCTACGACAGAGCCAAGAGACCCAGTACTTC. The chain has TRBV11-2 and TRBJ2-5, with D tentatively TRBD1 (5 bases). This CDR3 is 14 amino acids long. Germline loops: CDR1 SGHAT, CDR2 FQNNGV. Trimming removed 5 bases at V and 1 base at J, with 11 bases between.

The CDR3 here is CASSGQGPNQPQHF. In DNA, the CDR3 is TGTGCCAGCAGTGGACAGGGCCCCAATCAGCCCCAGCATTTT. The chain recombines TRBV2 with TRBJ1-5; TRBD1 matches 7 bases. V was pared by 4 bases and J by 3 bases, with 3 bases of the junction left unmatched. Germline V lookup: CDR1 SNHLY, CDR2 FYNNEI. CDR3 length: 14 residues.

This clone was seen a handful of times. This chain connects TRBV29-1 to TRBJ2-2, with D perhaps matching TRBD2 (7 bases). Germline-derived CDR1 and CDR2 are SQVTM and ANQGSEA. With 7 bases removed from V and 3 bases from J, the gap between germline ends came to 15 bases. The CDR3 is 14 amino acids. CDR3 sequence: CSGRWGGDTGELFF. In DNA, the CDR3 is TGCAGCGGGCGATGGGGGGGCGACACCGGGGAGCTGTTTTTT.

The chain employs TRBV27 and TRBJ2-1; possibly TRBD1 for D (6 bases). V was cut by 9 bases and J by 2 bases, with 11 bases left in between. Germline-derived CDR1 and CDR2 are MNHEY and SMNVEV (reference sequence). This CDR3 is built from 13 residues. The CDR3 spells CASGGSAYNEQFF. The CDR3 DNA follows: TGTGCCAGTGGGGGCTCGGCCTACAATGAGCAGTTCTTC.

The chain carries TRBV19 and TRBJ2-7; tentative D call: TRBD2 (5 bases). The germline gives CDR1 LNHDA, CDR2 SQIVND (reference sequence). CDR3 length: 13 residues. Trimming pared 3 bases from V and 7 bases from J, leaving 13 bases between. CDR3: CASSIRPREEQYF. As DNA, the CDR3 is TGTGCCAGTAGTATTAGGCCGAGGGAGGAGCAGTACTTC.

This clone has a handful of counts. V usage is TRBV15 and J usage is TRBJ2-7; tentative D call: TRBD2 (6 bases). This CDR3 has 17 amino acids. Trimming shortened V by 3 bases and J by 0 bases, and 18 bases separated the two germline ends. Looked up from germline, CDR1 is LNHNV and CDR2 is YYDKDF (reference sequence). The DNA of the CDR3 is TGTGCCACCAGCAGGATACCCGAGCGGGTTAGCTCCTACGAGCAGTACTTC. The encoded protein is CATSRIPERVSSYEQYF.

This clone was seen a single time. The CDR3 sequence is CASSLGTGPIYGYTF. The CDR3 nucleotides read TGCGCCAGCAGCCTCGGGACAGGGCCCATCTATGGCTACACCTTC. This chain joins TRBV4-3 and TRBJ1-2; 9 positions match TRBD1. Germline values: CDR1 LGHNA, CDR2 YSLEER. This CDR3 has 15 residues. J was trimmed by 4 bases and V by 4 bases; bases with no gene match: 7.

The CDR3 coding sequence is TGTGCCAGCAGCTTACGGCGGGAGGTCCTGGAGACCCAGTACTTC. Translation gives CASSLRREVLETQYF. The genes are TRBV7-9 and TRBJ2-5; 8 bases are a match to TRBD2. The CDR3 has 15 amino acids. V was clipped by 2 bases and J by 5 bases; unmatched bases: 7. Per germline, CDR1 SEHNR and CDR2 FQNEAQ (reference sequence). Full variable domain (outside the CDR3, taken from reference TRBV7-9 and TRBJ2-5): DTGVSQNPRHKITKRGQNVTFRCDPISEHNRLYWYRQTLGQGPEFLTYFQNEAQLEKSRLLSDRFSAERPKGSFSTLEIQRTEQGDSAMYLCASSLRREVLETQYFGPGTRLLVL.

V usage is TRBV7-9 and J usage is TRBJ1-1; no reliable D call. Germline values: CDR1 SEHNR, CDR2 FQNEAQ (reference sequence). Trimming cost V 7 bases and J 7 bases, with 13 bases left between them. The CDR3 consists of 12 residues. For the CDR3, the DNA is TGTGCCAGCAAGGAGGACGGCTATGAAGCTTTCTTT. Translating gives CASKEDGYEAFF.

CDR3 in amino acids: CASSLAGGTDTQYF. The CDR3 nucleotides are TGTGCCAGCAGTCTAGCGGGAGGAACAGATACGCAGTATTTT. The J gene is TRBJ2-3, the V gene TRBV6-4; TRBD2 aligns across 11 bases. V was clipped by 5 bases and J by 3 bases; unmatched bases: 1. The CDR3 runs to 14 residues. Per germline, CDR1 MRHNA and CDR2 SNTAGT.

The V call is TRBV5-8, the J call TRBJ1-4; 11 bases agree with TRBD1. V lost 2 bases, J lost 6 bases, and 6 bases stayed unmatched. The CDR3 is 16 residues long. In germline, CDR1 is SGHTS, CDR2 YDEGEE. The chain's CDR3 is CASSFSPGQGDEKLFF. For the CDR3, the DNA is TGTGCCAGCAGCTTCTCTCCGGGACAGGGGGATGAAAAACTGTTTTTT.

This clone was counted between two and nine times. The CDR3 sequence: CASSPYGQQGSLAEAFF. CDR3 bases: TGCGCCAGCAGCCCTTACGGACAACAGGGGTCGTTGGCTGAAGCTTTCTTT. The genes are TRBV5-1 and TRBJ1-1, with 7 bases matching TRBD1. V trimming: 4 bases; J trimming: 6 bases; junction bases outside the gene matches: 18. Germline V CDR1 and CDR2: SGHRS, YFSETQ. The CDR3 is 17 amino acids.

The V call is TRBV15, the J call TRBJ1-1; D gene unclear. The CDR3 is 14 amino acids. The V and J ends lost 1 base and 0 bases respectively, with 6 bases between them. Germline V gene lookup returns CDR1 LNHNV and CDR2 YYDKDF (reference sequence). The CDR3 region has the DNA TGTGCCACCAGCAGAGGGGCCCTGAACACTGAAGCTTTCTTT. Protein sequence: CATSRGALNTEAFF.